These T cell receptor beta chains were read from a single sample in a study of T cells in Graves' hyperthyroidism and ophthalmopathy. TCRdb fed the multiplex PCR reads into MiXCR, producing one record per CDR3 protein. The sample contains roughly 570,000 distinct CDR3 sequences, 15% to 19% of which appear only once. Material: blood. The receptor source for this set is a woman between 25 and 40 years old with Graves' hyperthyroidism. Each CDR3 is given with its conserved first and last residue. The D gene is left open where the match is weak. Clone size appears in some rows only: once, few, many, or a class for an expanded clone.

V	size	J	D	DNA	CDR3
TRBV5-1	.	TRBJ2-3	TRBD2	TGCGCCAGCAGTGGTCTAGCGGGAGACGCAGATACGCAGTATTTT	CASSGLAGDADTQYF
TRBV18	.	TRBJ1-6	.	TGTGCCAGCTCAGCAAACAACGCCGAGGGGTCACCCCTCCACTTT	CASSANNAEGSPLHF
TRBV28	few	TRBJ1-5	.	TGTGCCAGCCTACGTAGTAATCAGCCCCAGCATTTT	CASLRSNQPQHF
TRBV5-1	.	TRBJ1-6	.	TGCGCCAGCAGCCGTTCAGGGGCTGGGATAGGTTCACCCCTCCACTTT	CASSRSGAGIGSPLHF
TRBV12-5	.	TRBJ2-5	TRBD1	TGTGCTAGTGGAACCGGGACAGGGGCTAGAGAGACCCAGTACTTC	CASGTGTGARETQYF
TRBV19	once	TRBJ1-6	.	TGTGCCAGTAGTATCTTCGACAGTGCCAATAATTCACCCCTCCACTTT	CASSIFDSANNSPLHF
TRBV7-2	many	TRBJ2-7	.	TGTGCCAGCAGCTTATATGAGCAATCCTACGAGCAGTACTTC	CASSLYEQSYEQYF
TRBV28	many	TRBJ1-1	.	TGTGCCAGCAGCCCAGACACCGAGGGCACTGAAGCTTTCTTT	CASSPDTEGTEAFF
TRBV20-1	.	TRBJ2-7	.	TGCAGTGCTAGCGATAGCGGAGACCTCTCCTACGAGCAGTACTTC	CSASDSGDLSYEQYF
TRBV19	few	TRBJ1-5	.	TGTGCCAGTAGTATCGGGAGCAGGTACAATCAGCCCCAGCATTTT	CASSIGSRYNQPQHF
TRBV13	.	TRBJ2-7	TRBD2	TGTGCCAGCAGTCGAGGAATAACTAGCGGGAGCCACGAGCAGTACTTC	CASSRGITSGSHEQYF
TRBV6-2/TRBV6-3	many	TRBJ2-1	.	TGTGCCAGCAGGGAAGGGACTTTCAATGAGCAGTTCTTC	CASREGTFNEQFF
TRBV4-1	few	TRBJ2-3	TRBD1	TGCGCCAGCACGGGACAGGGGGAAGCAGATACGCAGTATTTT	CASTGQGEADTQYF
TRBV10-2	.	TRBJ1-2	.	TGCGCCAGCAGAGGGGAGTATGGCTACACCTTC	CASRGEYGYTF
TRBV12-3/TRBV12-4	.	TRBJ2-2	TRBD1	TGTGCCAGCAGCCCGGACAGGGGAGAAACCGGGGAGCTGTTTTTT	CASSPDRGETGELFF
TRBV28	many	TRBJ2-3	.	TGTGCCAGCAGCAAATCAGATACGCAGTATTTT	CASSKSDTQYF
TRBV2	few	TRBJ2-2	.	TGTGCCAGCAGTGAAGGAGGGGCCACCGGGGAGCTGTTTTTT	CASSEGGATGELFF
TRBV2	many	TRBJ2-1	.	TGTGCCAGCAGGAACAGGAACCCAAACAATGAGCAGTTCTTC	CASRNRNPNNEQFF
TRBV20-1	few	TRBJ1-2	.	TGCAGTACTAGAGTAGGGGATTCTGGCTACACCTTC	CSTRVGDSGYTF
TRBV6-1	few	TRBJ2-7	.	TGTGCCAGCAGTGATGGCCTCATGGGCTACGAGCAGTACTTC	CASSDGLMGYEQYF
TRBV27	many	TRBJ2-7	TRBD2	TGTGCCAGCAGTTTTTCTTTTGGCGGGAGCTACGAGCAGTACTTC	CASSFSFGGSYEQYF
TRBV6-1	few	TRBJ2-7	.	TGTGCCAGCAGTCGGGACGGTTTTGGGACCTACGAGCAGTACTTC	CASSRDGFGTYEQYF
TRBV20-1	many	TRBJ1-5	.	TGCAGTGCTAGAGTCGGAGGTACTAACAATCAGCCCCAGCATTTT	CSARVGGTNNQPQHF
TRBV27	many	TRBJ1-1	.	TGTGCCAGCAGTTTAGGTCCGGGCTTCAACACTGAAGCTTTCTTT	CASSLGPGFNTEAFF
TRBV19	.	TRBJ2-7	TRBD2	TGTGCCAGTAGATCACTAGCGGGAGACTACGAGCAGTACTTC	CASRSLAGDYEQYF
TRBV19	many	TRBJ2-7	.	TGTGCCAGTAGTATAGGTCCACACAGAACCTACGAGCAGTACTTC	CASSIGPHRTYEQYF
TRBV30	many	TRBJ1-2	.	TGTGCCTGGAGCTTCTCCGTGGGAGGAAACACCTTC	CAWSFSVGGNTF
TRBV18	few	TRBJ2-2	TRBD1	TGTGCCAGCTCACCACCTAAGGGACAGCCGAACACCGGGGAGCTGTTTTTT	CASSPPKGQPNTGELFF
TRBV12-3/TRBV12-4	many	TRBJ2-7	TRBD2	TGTGCCAGCAGTTTAACTAGCGGGAGAGGATACGAGCAGTACTTC	CASSLTSGRGYEQYF
TRBV28	many	TRBJ2-5	TRBD2	TGTGCCAGCAGTCCTAAGACTAGCGGGAGTAGAGAGACCCAGTACTTC	CASSPKTSGSRETQYF
TRBV10-1	.	TRBJ2-3	.	TGCGCCAGCAGTGGTTCCCTAGGTGCAGATACGCAGTATTTT	CASSGSLGADTQYF